The 8 T cell receptor beta chains given below trace back to one sample, sequenced in a study of Ad26.COV2.S vaccination and SARS-CoV-2 variants. The treatment here: about 20 received Ad26.COV2.S at low or high dose, single or two shots; several received placebo; per-sample allocation not given. Sampling was done on day 63 after the first vaccine or placebo injection. Generated by immunoSEQ multiplex PCR, the TCRdb table keeps only in-frame clones and is missing some. This sample has about 350,000 clones; roughly 91% occur once, and the top ten carry roughly 4.8%. This specimen consisted of peripheral blood, obtained in a trial of Ad26.COV2.S vaccine versus placebo. These receptor sequences come from a person between 18 and 65 years old who received the Ad26.COV2.S COVID-19 vaccine or a placebo.

The rearrangement links TRBV28 to TRBJ1-5, with TRBD1 identical over 9 bases. V shed 4 bases, J shed 1 base, and the junction held 17 bases outside the gene matches. The CDR3 runs to 20 residues. CDR1 MDHEN and CDR2 SYDVKM come from the germline V gene. The CDR3 spells CASSSSLARHRGQSNQPQHF. The DNA for the CDR3 is TGTGCCAGCAGTTCCTCCCTCGCCCGACACAGGGGGCAAAGCAATCAGCCCCAGCATTTT. The full variable domain, its missing parts supplied by reference TRBV28 and TRBJ1-5, is DVKVTQSSRYLVKRTGEKVFLECVQDMDHENMFWYRQDPGLGLRLIYFSYDVKMKEKGDIPEGYSVSREKKERFSLILESASTNQTSMYLCASSSSLARHRGQSNQPQHFGDGTRLSIL.

The J gene is TRBJ2-3, the V gene TRBV28; maybe TRBD2 (5 bases). CDR1 is MDHEN, CDR2 SYDVKM, per germline. The length of the CDR3 is 13 residues. V was trimmed by 5 bases and J by 3 bases, leaving 9 bases between them. The CDR3 reads CASSTLATDTQYF. In DNA form, the CDR3 reads TGTGCCAGCAGTACCCTAGCTACAGATACGCAGTATTTT.

This sequence joins TRBV5-4 and TRBJ1-1, with TRBD1 as a possible D gene (6 bases). The CDR3 covers 13 residues. The ends were cut back, 2 bases at V and 5 bases at J, with 10 bases in the middle. CDR1 and CDR2 (germline): SGHNT, YYREEE (reference sequence). CDR3 in DNA: TGTGCCAGCAGCTTCCTGACAGGTACTGAAGCTTTCTTT. The encoded protein is CASSFLTGTEAFF. Complete variable domain (other parts from reference TRBV5-4 and TRBJ1-1): ETGVTQSPTHLIKTRGQQVTLRCSSQSGHNTVSWYQQALGQGPQFIFQYYREEENGRGNFPPRFSGLQFPNYSSELNVNALELDDSALYLCASSFLTGTEAFFGQGTRLTVV.

This chain links TRBV18 with TRBJ1-3, with D unclear. V dropped 5 bases and J dropped 0 bases, with 14 bases sitting between them. This CDR3 is 16 amino acids long. The germline V gene encodes CDR1 KGHSH and CDR2 LQKENI. DNA for the CDR3: TGTGCCAGCTCAACCCTCGACGTCTCCTCTGGAAACACCATATATTTT. This encodes CASSTLDVSSGNTIYF.

The chain has TRBV18 and TRBJ2-2; D perhaps matches TRBD1 (5 bases). Trimming shortened V by 0 bases and J by 4 bases, and 15 bases separated the two germline ends. CDR3 length equals 17 residues. Germline values: CDR1 KGHSH, CDR2 LQKENI. CDR3 DNA: TGTGCCAGCTCACCACCGTCCCGGCAGGGAAGCACCGGGGAGCTGTTTTTT. Protein product: CASSPPSRQGSTGELFF.

This chain connects TRBV27 to TRBJ2-1, with TRBD2 matching over 7 bases. This CDR3 has 15 residues. Losses at the gene ends were 2 bases for V and 2 bases for J; bases not matched to a gene: 3. CDR1 MNHEY and CDR2 SMNVEV come from the germline V gene (reference sequence). The CDR3 sequence: CASSLGGSTYNEQFF. The CDR3 nucleotides read TGTGCCAGCAGTTTAGGCGGGAGTACCTACAATGAGCAGTTCTTC.

The chain is built from TRBV12-5 and TRBJ1-4, with unresolved D. The ends were cut back, 0 bases at V and 10 bases at J, with 6 bases in the middle. The germline gives CDR1 LGHNT, CDR2 FRNRAP. The CDR3 loop spans 12 amino acids. The CDR3 region has the DNA TGTGCTAGTGGTTTGGTAACCGGAAAACTGTTTTTT. This gives the protein CASGLVTGKLFF.

The chain's CDR3 is CASSLRDTQYF. The CDR3 region has the DNA TGTGCCAGCAGCTTACGGGATACGCAGTATTTT. The gene calls are TRBV7-9 and TRBJ2-3; D call uncertain. Trimming shortened V by 2 bases and J by 6 bases, and 3 bases separated the two germline ends. The CDR3 contains 11 residues. The germline gives CDR1 SEHNR, CDR2 FQNEAQ (reference sequence). The whole variable domain, filled in from reference TRBV7-9 and TRBJ2-3, reads DTGVSQNPRHKITKRGQNVTFRCDPISEHNRLYWYRQTLGQGPEFLTYFQNEAQLEKSRLLSDRFSAERPKGSFSTLEIQRTEQGDSAMYLCASSLRDTQYFGPGTRLTVL.